This record concerns one T cell receptor beta chain sequence. Its antigen is still unknown. Profiling that covered TCR beta VDJ and CDR3 relied on genomic DNA as its template. Each CDR3 protein is one row after TCRdb ran MiXCR on the reads. The table shows 150,000 to 180,000 distinct CDR3 sequences, with about 50% occurring only once. Individuals selected for sequencing had exhibited CD8+CD57+ cell expansion on flow cytometry. All patients were therapy-naive when blood was sampled. Trimming cost V 7 bases and J 2 bases; bases outside gene matches: 4. CDR3 size: 14 residues. In germline, CDR1 is ENHRY, CDR2 SYGVKD. These data originate in a study of CD8+CD57+ T cells in acquired aplastic anemia. About the research overall: Each DNA sample taken from sorted CD4+ and CD8+ cells came to about 3.4 ug on average.

The study's findings and limits: No significant patient-versus-control difference appeared in CD8+ Simpson's diversity.

The chain links TRBV10-3 to TRBJ2-7, with TRBD2 matching over 11 bases. Sequenced sample: sorted CD4+, CD8+, or CD8+CD57+ T cells (not recorded which) from PBMCs. This TCR was recovered from a human donor with aplastic anemia. The CDR3 loop reads CAIKTSGSAYEQYF. CDR3 nucleotide sequence: TGTGCCATCAAAACTAGCGGGAGCGCCTACGAGCAGTACTTC.